Only a few counts were recorded for the clone carrying this T cell receptor (beta chain). Its antigen is undetermined. The data are from a study of T cells after yellow fever vaccination. The TCR cDNA carried a universal primer site and UMIs from 5'RACE template switching. TCRdb processed the 5' RACE reads anew with MiXCR; each CDR3 protein has one entry. This sample has 550,000 to 750,000 distinct CDR3 sequences, with about 14% found just once. Whole-study results and caveats: When the response was secondary, it was weaker but reached its peak faster, day 5 versus 15.

The specimen was PBMCs, collected on the day of the yellow fever booster vaccination. The source is a man aged 30 to 39 who received the YFV17D yellow fever vaccine.

The CDR3 spells CASSLVGQLYEQYF. Here the CDR3 DNA reads TGTGCCAGCAGCTTAGTCGGACAGCTCTACGAGCAGTACTTC. The chain links TRBV7-9 to TRBJ2-7; D is perhaps TRBD1 (6 bases). CDR1 and CDR2 from the germline V gene are SEHNR and FQNEAQ (reference sequence). The CDR3 has 14 residues. The germline V and J ends were trimmed by 1 base and 3 bases, with 10 bases remaining between them.